The 15 T cell receptor beta chains in this list originate from one sample, sequenced in a study of blood T cell repertoires in COVID-19. Only in-frame clones appear in the TCRdb table, and some are missing; sequencing was by immunoSEQ multiplex PCR. Among 200,000 to 300,000 clones listed, about nine tenths were seen once. Sequenced material: peripheral blood. The receptors here all came from a man aged 25 to 40 with COVID-19, enrolled during active disease.

This clone was seen more than once but under ten times. The chain uses TRBV7-9 and TRBJ2-2, with TRBD2 as a possible D gene (6 bases). The CDR3 has 15 amino acids. CDR1 is SEHNR and CDR2 is FQNEAQ in the germline V gene (reference sequence). Deletions cut 5 bases from V and 5 bases from J, with 15 bases between. CDR3 bases: TGTGCCAGCAGCCAGGGCGGGGCAGGAACCGGGGAGCTGTTTTTT. This encodes CASSQGGAGTGELFF.

The chain is built from TRBV13 and TRBJ2-2; TRBD1 is a possible D gene (6 bases). The CDR3 is 18 amino acids. The V gene's germline CDR1 is PRHDT and CDR2 FYEKMQ (reference sequence). V shed 1 base and J shed 2 bases, with 17 bases lying between them. The CDR3 sequence: CASSLESLQGANTGELFF. CDR3 bases: TGTGCCAGCAGCTTAGAATCACTACAGGGAGCAAACACCGGGGAGCTGTTTTTT.

V gene TRBV7-2 combines with J gene TRBJ1-3; TRBD1 agrees at 7 bases. Germline V gene lookup returns CDR1 SGHTA and CDR2 FQGNSA. This CDR3 has 13 amino acids. The trim removed 10 bases at V and 2 bases at J, leaving 5 bases unmatched. CDR3 sequence (DNA): TGTGCCAAGGGGACAGACGCTGGAAACACCATATATTTT. It encodes CAKGTDAGNTIYF.

V usage is TRBV5-4 and J usage is TRBJ2-1; maybe TRBD2 (6 bases). This CDR3 has 15 residues. Trimming took off 2 bases at V and 6 bases at J, with 15 bases between the two ends. CDR1 and CDR2 (germline): SGHNT, YYREEE (reference sequence). The CDR3 loop is CASSLPGSRGNEQFF. The CDR3 nucleotides read TGTGCCAGCAGCTTACCCGGGAGTCGGGGCAATGAGCAGTTCTTC. The full variable domain, in which reference TRBV5-4 and TRBJ2-1 provide the parts outside the CDR3, is ETGVTQSPTHLIKTRGQQVTLRCSSQSGHNTVSWYQQALGQGPQFIFQYYREEENGRGNFPPRFSGLQFPNYSSELNVNALELDDSALYLCASSLPGSRGNEQFFGPGTRLTVL.

The V gene is TRBV29-1, the J gene TRBJ2-3; TRBD2 agrees at 7 bases. CDR3 length equals 14 residues. The J segment lost 2 bases and the V segment lost 4 bases, leaving 6 bases of the junction unmatched. From germline, CDR1 is SQVTM and CDR2 ANQGSEA. Written as DNA, the CDR3 is TGCAGCGTTGTACGACTAGCCGACACAGATACGCAGTATTTT. Translated, it gives CSVVRLADTDTQYF.

The chain combines TRBV11-2 with TRBJ2-2; D is undetermined. CDR3 length: 15 amino acids. Trimming took 1 base from V and 0 from J, leaving 6 bases between them. Germline V CDR1 and CDR2: SGHAT, FQNNGV. The CDR3 reads CASSLAGSNTGELFF. The CDR3 nucleotides read TGTGCCAGCAGCTTAGCGGGTTCGAACACCGGGGAGCTGTTTTTT.

This chain joins TRBV4-1 and TRBJ2-5; D is ambiguous. In germline, CDR1 is MGHRA, CDR2 YSYEKL. This CDR3 has 14 residues. Trimming left V 0 bases short and J 4 bases short, with 9 bases between. In nucleotides, the CDR3 is TGCGCCAGCAGCCAAGATAGTACGGTAGAGACCCAGTACTTC. This codes for CASSQDSTVETQYF.

The chain employs TRBV13 and TRBJ2-5; no clear D. Per the germline V gene, CDR1 is PRHDT and CDR2 is FYEKMQ (reference sequence). Trimming cost V 2 bases and J 3 bases, with 7 bases left between them. This CDR3 is 13 amino acids long. The CDR3, as DNA: TGTGCCAGCAGCTTACAACAGAAAGAGACCCAGTACTTC. It yields the protein CASSLQQKETQYF.

This clone is a singleton in its sample. This chain uses TRBV5-1 with TRBJ2-2; 7 nucleotides match TRBD1. Germline V gene sequence: CDR1 SGHRS, CDR2 YFSETQ. The J segment lost 7 bases and the V segment lost 4 bases, leaving 7 bases of the junction unmatched. The length of the CDR3 is 14 residues. The CDR3 nucleotides are TGCGCCAGCAGCCGGGACAGTCAAGACGGGGAGCTGTTTTTT. Translation: CASSRDSQDGELFF.

This chain uses TRBV4-1 with TRBJ1-2, with 7 bases that match TRBD1. The CDR3 is made up of 14 amino acids. The ends lost 1 base at V and 8 bases at J; junction bases unmatched: 7. Germline V gene sequence: CDR1 MGHRA, CDR2 YSYEKL. The DNA for the CDR3 is TGCGCCAGCAGCCAAGGAAGACAGGGAGAAGGCTACACCTTC. Encoded protein: CASSQGRQGEGYTF.

The chain is built from TRBV6-5 and TRBJ2-5; 10 bases are a match to TRBD2. V trimming: 8 bases; J trimming: 2 bases; junction bases outside the gene matches: 2. The CDR3 is made up of 13 amino acids. Per the germline V gene, CDR1 is MNHEY and CDR2 is SVGAGI. For the CDR3, the DNA is TGTGCCAGCGCTAGCGGGGGTCAAGAGACCCAGTACTTC. It codes for CASASGGQETQYF.

The rearrangement links TRBV9 to TRBJ1-1; no firm D call. This CDR3 is 13 amino acids long. The germline CDR1 and CDR2 sequences are SGDLS and YYNGEE. Trimming left V 4 bases short and J 2 bases short, with 9 bases between. The CDR3 loop is CASSPYSNTEAFF. CDR3 nucleotide sequence: TGTGCCAGCAGCCCATACAGTAACACTGAAGCTTTCTTT.

The chain combines TRBV6-4 with TRBJ2-1; 11 bases are a match to TRBD2. The length of the CDR3 is 16 residues. The germline V gene encodes CDR1 MRHNA and CDR2 SNTAGT. Trimming took 0 bases from V and 6 from J; bases not matched to a gene: 4. CDR3 protein: CASSDSSGGASNEQFF. CDR3 nucleotide sequence: TGTGCCAGCAGTGACTCTAGCGGGGGGGCCTCCAATGAGCAGTTCTTC.

The rearrangement uses TRBV4-1 and TRBJ2-3; 7 bases fit TRBD1. The CDR3 is made up of 17 amino acids. The trim removed 4 bases at V and 5 bases at J, leaving 15 bases unmatched. Germline V gene lookup returns CDR1 MGHRA and CDR2 YSYEKL. The CDR3 loop reads CASSPLPSTGKIDTQYF. CDR3 coding DNA: TGCGCCAGCAGCCCCCTCCCCTCGACAGGGAAGATAGATACGCAGTATTTT.

The chain employs TRBV29-1 and TRBJ2-7; TRBD1 aligns across 8 bases. After removal of 6 bases from V and 2 bases from J, the junction contained 9 bases not matched to a gene. Germline lookup yields CDR1 SQVTM and CDR2 ANQGSEA. The CDR3 consists of 14 residues. CDR3 sequence reads: CSVATLGQAYEQYF. CDR3 nucleotides: TGCAGCGTCGCTACCCTGGGACAGGCCTACGAGCAGTACTTC.